Listed below are T cell receptor beta chains from one sample, sequenced in a study of identical twins. TCRdb re-called the 5' RACE reads with MiXCR, one entry per CDR3 protein. The table records under 800,000 distinct CDR3 sequences, less than 25% of them present only once. These data are also associated with another study on T cells expressing NK-cell markers.

The sequenced sample was PBMCs. These receptors were obtained from a woman aged 18-35 years in good health. CDR3s include the opening cysteine and the closing phenylalanine or tryptophan. The D gene is left open where the match is weak. Clone size is not always given. Where it is, it says once, few, many or a class for expanded clones.

CDR3: CSARRGQGGLEQYF
DNA: TGCAGTGCTAGAAGGGGACAGGGAGGTTTAGAGCAGTACTTC
V: TRBV20-1
size: NA
J: TRBJ2-7
D: TRBD1

CDR3: CASSGPGHLNTEAFF
DNA: TGCGCCAGCAGCGGCCCCGGACACCTGAACACTGAAGCTTTCTTT
V: TRBV5-1
size: NA
J: TRBJ1-1
D: NA

CDR3: CASSHAASGETQYF
DNA: TGTGCCAGCAGCCACGCTGCCTCCGGGGAGACCCAGTACTTC
V: TRBV3-1
size: once
J: TRBJ2-5
D: NA

CDR3: CASSLKASGRVGGELFF
DNA: TGTGCCAGCAGCTTGAAGGCTAGCGGGAGGGTCGGCGGGGAGCTGTTTTTT
V: TRBV5-5
size: NA
J: TRBJ2-2
D: TRBD2

CDR3: CASSFIPSEQYF
DNA: TGTGCCAGCAGTTTTATCCCGAGCGAGCAGTACTTC
V: TRBV12-3/TRBV12-4
size: few
J: TRBJ2-7
D: NA

CDR3: CASSRRVGGYEQYF
DNA: TGTGCCAGCAGTCGTCGGGTAGGGGGGTACGAGCAGTACTTC
V: TRBV7-9
size: few
J: TRBJ2-7
D: NA

CDR3: CASSAEVTNTEAFF
DNA: TGTGCCAGCAGCGCGGAAGTGACGAACACTGAAGCTTTCTTT
V: TRBV7-9
size: NA
J: TRBJ1-1
D: NA

CDR3: CSASGQAQYF
DNA: TGCAGTGCTTCGGGACAGGCGCAGTATTTT
V: TRBV20-1
size: NA
J: TRBJ2-3
D: TRBD1

CDR3: CASSPNLREQFF
DNA: TGTGCCAGCAGCCCGAATCTTCGAGAGCAGTTCTTC
V: TRBV6-5
size: NA
J: TRBJ2-1
D: NA

CDR3: CASSYSSAPYNEQFF
DNA: TGTGCCAGCAGTTATTCATCGGCACCATACAATGAGCAGTTCTTC
V: TRBV6-9
size: few
J: TRBJ2-1
D: NA

CDR3: CASSRAGGSPLHNEQFF
DNA: TGTGCCAGCTCACGGGCAGGGGGTTCCCCACTGCACAATGAGCAGTTCTTC
V: TRBV18
size: few
J: TRBJ2-1
D: TRBD1

CDR3: CAISDPSGGTYEQYF
DNA: TGTGCCATCAGTGACCCCAGCGGGGGTACCTATGAGCAGTACTTC
V: TRBV10-3
size: NA
J: TRBJ2-7
D: TRBD2

CDR3: CASRSDRAGELFF
DNA: TGCGCCAGCAGGTCGGACAGGGCCGGGGAGCTGTTTTTT
V: TRBV10-1
size: NA
J: TRBJ2-2
D: TRBD1

CDR3: CSASDRMYGYTF
DNA: TGCAGTGCTAGTGACCGCATGTATGGCTACACCTTC
V: TRBV20-1
size: NA
J: TRBJ1-2
D: NA

CDR3: CASSLVIGEGEQFF
DNA: TGTGCCAGCAGCTTGGTTATCGGAGAAGGTGAGCAGTTCTTC
V: TRBV7-9
size: few
J: TRBJ2-1
D: NA

CDR3: CSVAAGDYEQFF
DNA: TGCAGCGTTGCTGCGGGAGATTATGAGCAGTTCTTC
V: TRBV29-1
size: few
J: TRBJ2-1
D: TRBD2

CDR3: CASNGETVEAFF
DNA: TGTGCCAGCAATGGGGAAACAGTTGAAGCTTTCTTT
V: TRBV12-3/TRBV12-4
size: few
J: TRBJ1-1
D: NA

CDR3: CASTIGNTKETQYF
DNA: TGTGCCAGCACCATCGGGAACACGAAGGAGACCCAGTACTTC
V: TRBV6-1
size: NA
J: TRBJ2-5
D: NA

CDR3: CASSLGGRGYEQFF
DNA: TGTGCCAGCAGCTTAGGCGGGAGGGGGTATGAGCAGTTCTTC
V: TRBV7-2
size: few
J: TRBJ2-1
D: TRBD2

CDR3: CSVTGSSYEQYF
DNA: TGCAGCGTTACCGGGAGCTCCTACGAGCAGTACTTC
V: TRBV29-1
size: few
J: TRBJ2-7
D: NA

CDR3: CASSEEARRWNQETQYF
DNA: TGTGCCAGCAGTGAAGAAGCAAGGAGATGGAACCAAGAGACCCAGTACTTC
V: TRBV2
size: many
J: TRBJ2-5
D: NA

CDR3: CASSRQAGNTIYF
DNA: TGTGCCAGCAGCCGTCAAGCGGGAAACACCATATATTTT
V: TRBV6-6
size: NA
J: TRBJ1-3
D: NA

CDR3: CSTSQAGGPNEQFF
DNA: TGCAGTACTTCGCAAGCGGGAGGGCCCAATGAGCAGTTCTTC
V: TRBV20-1
size: NA
J: TRBJ2-1
D: TRBD2

CDR3: CASSYSTDSYEQYF
DNA: TGTGCCAGCAGTTACTCTACGGACTCCTACGAGCAGTACTTC
V: TRBV6-5
size: NA
J: TRBJ2-7
D: NA

CDR3: CASSLPQGSGVPGTDTQYF
DNA: TGTGCCAGCTCACTACCACAGGGATCCGGAGTTCCGGGGACAGATACGCAGTATTTT
V: TRBV18
size: NA
J: TRBJ2-3
D: NA

CDR3: CASRPLAGASYEQYF
DNA: TGTGCCAGCAGACCACTAGCGGGGGCCTCCTACGAGCAGTACTTC
V: TRBV6-1
size: NA
J: TRBJ2-7
D: TRBD2

CDR3: CASSKNSPPKDF
DNA: TGTGCCAGCAGCAAAAACTCCCCTCCCAAGGACTTC
V: TRBV28
size: NA
J: TRBJ2-5
D: NA

CDR3: CASSLGVGGVNTDTQYF
DNA: TGTGCCAGCAGCCTGGGCGTGGGGGGAGTAAACACAGATACGCAGTATTTT
V: TRBV11-2
size: few
J: TRBJ2-3
D: NA

CDR3: CAWSRGTSTDTQYF
DNA: TGTGCCTGGAGTAGGGGGACTAGCACAGATACGCAGTATTTT
V: TRBV30
size: few
J: TRBJ2-3
D: NA

CDR3: CASSQIAGGPQEQFF
DNA: TGCGCCAGCAGTCAAATTGCGGGAGGGCCTCAGGAGCAGTTCTTC
V: TRBV23-1
size: NA
J: TRBJ2-1
D: TRBD2

CDR3: CASSWTFQYQETQHF
DNA: TGTGCCAGCAGTTGGACGTTCCAGTACCAAGAGACACAGCACTTC
V: TRBV6-2/TRBV6-3
size: NA
J: TRBJ2-5
D: NA

CDR3: CASSLLAGLNNEQFF
DNA: TGTGCCAGCAGTTTACTAGCGGGTCTAAACAATGAGCAGTTCTTC
V: TRBV12-3/TRBV12-4
size: NA
J: TRBJ2-1
D: TRBD2

CDR3: CASRPKGARSYEQYF
DNA: TGTGCCAGCAGACCCAAGGGGGCCCGGTCCTACGAGCAGTACTTC
V: TRBV6-1
size: NA
J: TRBJ2-7
D: TRBD1

CDR3: CASSPTQGGYGYTF
DNA: TGTGCCAGCTCACCCACTCAGGGCGGCTATGGCTACACCTTC
V: TRBV18
size: NA
J: TRBJ1-2
D: NA

CDR3: CASSVWGEYGYTF
DNA: TGTGCCAGCAGTGTATGGGGGGAGTATGGCTACACCTTC
V: TRBV12-3/TRBV12-4
size: NA
J: TRBJ1-2
D: NA

CDR3: CASSLDPAGQETQYF
DNA: TGTGCCAGCAGCTTAGATCCGGCAGGACAAGAGACCCAGTACTTC
V: TRBV11-2
size: NA
J: TRBJ2-5
D: NA

CDR3: CASSVNGGNSPLHF
DNA: TGTGCCAGCAGCGTAAACGGAGGCAATTCACCCCTCCACTTT
V: TRBV9
size: NA
J: TRBJ1-6
D: NA

CDR3: CASSEDRNLEQYF
DNA: TGTGCCAGCAGTGAAGATAGGAACCTCGAGCAGTACTTC
V: TRBV6-1
size: NA
J: TRBJ2-7
D: NA

CDR3: CASSPQGARSINYGYTF
DNA: TGTGCCAGCAGCCCTCAGGGGGCGCGTTCCATTAACTATGGCTACACCTTC
V: TRBV11-2
size: few
J: TRBJ1-2
D: TRBD1

CDR3: CASKLQGPTDTQYF
DNA: TGCGCCAGCAAATTACAGGGCCCTACAGATACGCAGTATTTT
V: TRBV5-1
size: many
J: TRBJ2-3
D: NA

CDR3: CASSLRARNTGELFF
DNA: TGTGCCAGCTCTCTCCGGGCCCGGAACACCGGGGAGCTGTTTTTT
V: TRBV18
size: NA
J: TRBJ2-2
D: NA

CDR3: CSAEKYGYTF
DNA: TGCAGTGCTGAAAAGTATGGCTACACCTTC
V: TRBV20-1
size: many
J: TRBJ1-2
D: NA

CDR3: CSAPKSSYNEQFF
DNA: TGCAGTGCTCCGAAGAGCTCCTACAATGAGCAGTTCTTC
V: TRBV20-1
size: NA
J: TRBJ2-1
D: NA

CDR3: CASSGQGGDTQYF
DNA: TGCGCCAGCAGCGGACAGGGCGGAGATACGCAGTATTTT
V: TRBV10-1
size: NA
J: TRBJ2-3
D: TRBD1

CDR3: CSALTRAGELFF
DNA: TGCAGTGCTCTTACTAGAGCCGGGGAGCTGTTTTTT
V: TRBV20-1
size: many
J: TRBJ2-2
D: NA

CDR3: CASDGAAGELFF
DNA: TGTGCCAGCGACGGGGCGGCCGGGGAGCTGTTTTTT
V: TRBV12-3/TRBV12-4
size: few
J: TRBJ2-2
D: NA

CDR3: CASRPTGSYEQYF
DNA: TGCGCCAGCAGGCCAACTGGCTCCTACGAGCAGTACTTC
V: TRBV5-1
size: NA
J: TRBJ2-7
D: NA

CDR3: CASSRPEAPNEKLFF
DNA: TGTGCCAGCAGCCGCCCTGAGGCGCCTAATGAAAAACTGTTTTTT
V: TRBV14
size: NA
J: TRBJ1-4
D: NA

CDR3: CASRSTGHHYGYTF
DNA: TGTGCCAGCAGGTCTACAGGGCACCACTATGGCTACACCTTC
V: TRBV12-3/TRBV12-4
size: NA
J: TRBJ1-2
D: NA

CDR3: CAWGLGSGDYNEQFF
DNA: TGTGCCTGGGGCCTAGGGTCGGGAGACTACAATGAGCAGTTCTTC
V: TRBV30
size: few
J: TRBJ2-1
D: NA

CDR3: CASSPSLPLNEQYF
DNA: TGTGCCAGCAGCCCGTCGTTGCCCCTCAACGAGCAGTACTTC
V: TRBV27
size: few
J: TRBJ2-7
D: NA